The 26 T cell receptor beta chains below come from one sample, sequenced in a study of cytomegalovirus exposure and HLA in healthy donors. This table comes from immunoSEQ multiplex PCR, and its TCRdb copy is limited to in-frame clones, with some not included. Among approximately 100,000 clones listed, roughly 92% were seen once. Sequencing used PBMCs. Receptors were obtained from a woman aged 25 to 45 in good health and CMV-seropositive.

This chain connects TRBV5-1 to TRBJ2-1; TRBD2 agrees at 10 bases. Per germline, CDR1 SGHRS and CDR2 YFSETQ. This CDR3 comprises 17 residues. V shed 3 bases and J 5 bases; nucleotides not matched to a gene: 11. CDR3 loop: CASSSLDVSGRDNEQFF. The CDR3 coding sequence is TGCGCCAGCAGCTCTCTCGATGTGAGCGGGAGGGACAATGAGCAGTTCTTC.

The rearrangement joins TRBV7-9 to TRBJ2-1; D uncertain. The germline V gene has CDR1 SEHNR and CDR2 FQNEAQ (reference sequence). The CDR3 extends over 14 amino acids. Trimming removed 1 base from V and 6 bases from J, with 10 bases in between. Here the CDR3 DNA reads TGTGCCAGCAGCTTAGGAAGCGCCCTCAATGAGCAGTTCTTC. It yields the protein CASSLGSALNEQFF.

V is TRBV2 and J is TRBJ2-4; maybe TRBD2 (5 bases). Trimming pared 3 bases from V and 1 base from J, leaving 7 bases between. Germline CDR1 SNHLY, CDR2 FYNNEI. There are 14 residues in the CDR3. The CDR3 nucleotides are TGTGCCAGCAGTGACGGGGTTGCCAAAAACATTCAGTACTTC. This sequence encodes CASSDGVAKNIQYF.

V is TRBV6-5 and J is TRBJ2-1, with TRBD2 matching over 8 bases. J lost 6 bases, V lost 6 bases, and 10 bases had no gene match. The CDR3 totals 15 residues. In germline, CDR1 is MNHEY, CDR2 SVGAGI. CDR3 DNA sequence: TGTGCCAGCAGAAAATCCGGGACTAGTGGCAATGAGCAGTTCTTC. This encodes CASRKSGTSGNEQFF.

V gene TRBV5-6 combines with J gene TRBJ2-7; no clear D. The CDR3 runs to 13 residues. V was cut by 2 bases and J by 1 base, with 7 bases left in between. CDR1 and CDR2 from the germline V gene are SGHDT and YYEEEE. CDR3 nucleotides: TGTGCCAGCAGCTTTCACAGATCCTACGAGCAGTACTTC. Its protein product is CASSFHRSYEQYF.

V is TRBV19 and J is TRBJ1-1; TRBD1 aligns across 9 bases. This CDR3 comprises 16 residues. CDR1 and CDR2 from the germline V gene are LNHDA and SQIVND (reference sequence). V lost 3 bases to trimming and J lost 5 bases; unmatched junction nucleotides: 10. The CDR3 is CASSIPRTGGLTEAFF. The CDR3 coding sequence is TGTGCCAGTAGTATTCCGCGTACAGGGGGCTTGACTGAAGCTTTCTTT.

The chain has TRBV7-4 and TRBJ2-1; 9 bases are shared with TRBD1. V gave up 3 bases and J gave up 0 bases; unmatched junction bases: 15. The CDR3 spans 20 residues. Germline V gene sequence: CDR1 SGHVT, CDR2 SQSDAQ. The CDR3 DNA sequence: TGTGCCAGCAGCTTCCCGGGACAGGGACCCGACTATAGCTCCTACAATGAGCAGTTCTTC. It encodes CASSFPGQGPDYSSYNEQFF.

This chain connects TRBV19 to TRBJ2-7, with TRBD1 matching over 7 bases. CDR1 and CDR2 (germline): LNHDA, SQIVND (reference sequence). V was clipped by 4 bases and J by 3 bases; unmatched bases: 6. The length of the CDR3 is 14 residues. CDR3 loop: CASSSFPGGYEQYF. The CDR3 DNA reads TGTGCCAGTAGTAGTTTTCCAGGGGGCTACGAGCAGTACTTC.

The rearrangement joins TRBV7-2 to TRBJ2-1, with D possibly TRBD2 on 6 matching bases. The CDR3 has 15 residues. Germline CDR1 SGHTA, CDR2 FQGNSA. Trimming shortened V by 5 bases and J by 0 bases, and 11 bases separated the two germline ends. The CDR3 region is CASSGSGPSYNEQFF. CDR3 in DNA: TGTGCCAGCAGCGGCAGCGGGCCCTCCTACAATGAGCAGTTCTTC. Filled out from reference TRBV7-2 and TRBJ2-1, the complete variable domain reads GAGVSQSPSNKVTEKGKDVELRCDPISGHTALYWYRQSLGQGLEFLIYFQGNSAPDKSGLPSDRFSAERTGGSVSTLTIQRTQQEDSAVYLCASSGSGPSYNEQFFGPGTRLTVL.

This chain links TRBV15 with TRBJ2-2; TRBD1 is a possible D gene (8 bases). The CDR3 is made up of 16 amino acids. Trimming pared 0 bases from V and 6 bases from J, leaving 14 bases between. Germline assignment: CDR1 LNHNV and CDR2 YYDKDF (reference sequence). The CDR3 spells CATSRDRTGRAGELFF. The CDR3 DNA is TGTGCCACCAGCAGAGATAGGACAGGGAGGGCCGGGGAGCTGTTTTTT.

The chain links TRBV28 to TRBJ2-7; D possibly corresponds to TRBD2 (7 bases). The CDR3 sequence is 15 residues long. With 3 bases removed from V and 3 bases from J, the gap between germline ends came to 15 bases. CDR1 and CDR2 (germline): MDHEN, SYDVKM. The CDR3 here is CASSLSRGANYEQYF. The CDR3 nucleotides are TGTGCCAGCAGTTTGTCCCGGGGGGCGAACTACGAGCAGTACTTC.

This rearrangement joins TRBV28 to TRBJ1-5; D gene unclear. The V and J ends lost 6 bases and 6 bases respectively, with 15 bases between them. CDR1 and CDR2 (germline): MDHEN, SYDVKM. The CDR3 contains 14 residues. CDR3 sequence: CASSQTGYSQPQHF. DNA for the CDR3: TGTGCCAGCAGCCAAACGGGATATAGTCAGCCCCAGCATTTT.

The table lists this clone with a count of one. This chain joins TRBV11-2 and TRBJ2-5; the match to TRBD2 covers 7 bases. This CDR3 spans 11 amino acids. Losses at the gene ends were 5 bases for V and 9 bases for J; bases not matched to a gene: 3. CDR1 and CDR2 from the germline V gene are SGHAT and FQNNGV. In DNA, the CDR3 is TGTGCCAGCAGCCGCGCGGGGGCCCAGTACTTC. Its protein product is CASSRAGAQYF.

The chain uses TRBV12-5 and TRBJ2-7; D gene uncertain. The CDR3 length is 14 residues. The ends were cut back, 3 bases at V and 1 base at J, with 10 bases in the middle. Germline CDR1 and CDR2: LGHNT and FRNRAP. The CDR3 loop is CASGFHEPSYEQYF. In nucleotides, the CDR3 is TGTGCTAGTGGTTTTCACGAGCCATCCTACGAGCAGTACTTC.

The chain is built from TRBV6-5 and TRBJ2-1; a weak D match, TRBD2 (7 bases). Looked up from germline, CDR1 is MNHEY and CDR2 is SVGAGI. V was trimmed by 5 bases and J by 0 bases, leaving 11 bases between them. The CDR3 has 15 residues. In DNA, the CDR3 is TGTGCCAGCAGTCTAGCGGACAGCTCCTACAATGAGCAGTTCTTC. Its translation: CASSLADSSYNEQFF.

The chain carries TRBV5-1 and TRBJ1-2, with 11 bases identical to TRBD1. V was pared by 0 bases and J by 3 bases, with 4 bases of the junction left unmatched. The germline gives CDR1 SGHRS, CDR2 YFSETQ. The CDR3 covers 16 residues. The CDR3 sequence is CASSLGPGQGDYGYTF. In DNA form, the CDR3 reads TGCGCCAGCAGCTTGGGTCCGGGACAGGGGGACTATGGCTACACCTTC.

The chain is built from TRBV7-5 and TRBJ2-2; TRBD1, as called in the table, went unchecked against the DNA. TRBV7-5 is reported as a pseudogene. The CDR3 runs to 15 residues. Here the CDR3 reads CARSFQAAVTGELFF. The DNA for the CDR3 is TGTGCCAGAAGCTTCCAGGCAGCCGTCACCGGGGAGCTGTTTTTT.

The chain uses TRBV5-4 and TRBJ2-1; 10 nucleotides agree with TRBD2. The CDR3 is 16 amino acids. The J segment lost 2 bases and the V segment lost 4 bases, leaving 6 bases of the junction unmatched. The germline gives CDR1 SGHNT, CDR2 YYREEE (reference sequence). CDR3 sequence (DNA): TGTGCCAGCAGCGCACTAGCGGGGTCAGCCTACAATGAGCAGTTCTTC. It specifies CASSALAGSAYNEQFF.

The chain is built from TRBV7-9 and TRBJ2-7; D might be TRBD1 (6 bases). V gave up 6 bases and J gave up 3 bases, with 15 bases separating them. This CDR3 has 14 residues. From germline, CDR1 is SEHNR and CDR2 FQNEAQ (reference sequence). CDR3: CASSFRGLIYEQYF. CDR3 nucleotides: TGTGCCAGCAGTTTCAGGGGTCTTATCTACGAGCAGTACTTC.

The chain uses TRBV30 and TRBJ1-2; possible D gene TRBD1, 6 bases. V shed 5 bases and J shed 2 bases, with 21 bases lying between them. This CDR3 contains 16 residues. CDR1 is GTSNPN, CDR2 SVGIG, per germline (reference sequence). This CDR3 reads CAWSRDKLSANYGYTF. The CDR3 nucleotides read TGTGCCTGGTCACGGGACAAACTCTCGGCCAACTATGGCTACACCTTC.

J is TRBJ1-2 and V is TRBV18; no clear D. The CDR3 sequence is 15 residues long. Trimming cost V 2 bases and J 6 bases, with 16 bases left between them. Per the germline V gene, CDR1 is KGHSH and CDR2 is LQKENI. Here the CDR3 DNA reads TGTGCCAGCTCACCAGAGTACGTTATGAAGCATGGCTACACCTTC. The encoded protein is CASSPEYVMKHGYTF.

The rearrangement joins TRBV19 to TRBJ1-2, with 7 bases identical to TRBD1. The V segment lost 8 bases and the J segment 7 bases; nucleotides outside the gene matches: 10. The CDR3 totals 13 residues. Germline V gives CDR1 LNHDA, CDR2 SQIVND (reference sequence). The chain's CDR3 is CASLDRTFFGYTF. The CDR3 nucleotides are TGTGCCAGTCTGGACAGGACGTTCTTTGGCTACACCTTC.

The sample holds a few counts of this clone. The chain couples TRBV4-2 to TRBJ1-1; unclear D gene. Trimming pared 1 base from V and 6 bases from J, leaving 12 bases between. The CDR3 has 14 amino acids. The germline gives CDR1 LGHNA, CDR2 YNFKEQ. CDR3 residues: CASSQVGSEPEAFF. Here the CDR3 DNA reads TGTGCCAGCAGCCAAGTAGGTAGCGAACCTGAAGCTTTCTTT.

This chain joins TRBV11-2 and TRBJ2-5; 7 bases agree with TRBD1. J was trimmed by 4 bases and V by 1 base; bases with no gene match: 12. The CDR3 covers 17 residues. In germline, CDR1 is SGHAT, CDR2 FQNNGV. CDR3 residues: CASSLGETRGRRETQYF. Written as DNA, the CDR3 is TGTGCCAGCAGCTTAGGGGAAACAAGGGGGCGTCGAGAGACCCAGTACTTC.

This clone showed up just once. V is TRBV4-3 and J is TRBJ2-3, with TRBD2 matching over 8 bases. Germline values: CDR1 LGHNA, CDR2 YSLEER. Trimming cost V 3 bases and J 4 bases; bases outside gene matches: 6. This CDR3 is 15 amino acids long. As DNA, the CDR3 is TGCGCCAGCAGCCAGAGCGGGAGACAGTCAGATACGCAGTATTTT. The encoded protein is CASSQSGRQSDTQYF.

This chain connects TRBV28 to TRBJ1-5, with a weak D call TRBD1 (6 bases). Germline V lookup: CDR1 MDHEN, CDR2 SYDVKM. Trimming took 2 bases from V and 7 from J, leaving 15 bases between them. The CDR3 totals 15 residues. For the CDR3, the DNA is TGTGCCAGCAGTTTAGAATGGGCGGACAGCCAGCCCCAGCATTTT. Protein: CASSLEWADSQPQHF.